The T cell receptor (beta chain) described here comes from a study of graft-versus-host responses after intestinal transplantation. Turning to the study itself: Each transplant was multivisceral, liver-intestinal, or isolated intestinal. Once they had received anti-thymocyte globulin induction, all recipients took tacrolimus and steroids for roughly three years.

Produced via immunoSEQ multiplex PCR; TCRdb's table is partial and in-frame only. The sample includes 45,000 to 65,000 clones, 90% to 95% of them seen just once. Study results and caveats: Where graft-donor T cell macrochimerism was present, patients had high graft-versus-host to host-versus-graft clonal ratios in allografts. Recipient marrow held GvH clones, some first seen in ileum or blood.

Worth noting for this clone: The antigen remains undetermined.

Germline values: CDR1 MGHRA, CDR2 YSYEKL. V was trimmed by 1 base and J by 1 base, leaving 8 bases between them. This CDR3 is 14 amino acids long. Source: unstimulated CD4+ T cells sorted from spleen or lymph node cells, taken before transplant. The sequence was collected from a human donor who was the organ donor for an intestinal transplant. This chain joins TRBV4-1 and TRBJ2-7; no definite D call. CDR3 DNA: TGCGCCAGCAGCCAAGGTAGGGTGTCCTACGAGCAGTACTTC. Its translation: CASSQGRVSYEQYF.